The subject of this entry is one TCR beta chain. Libraries were prepared by immunoSEQ multiplex PCR; TCRdb keeps only in-frame clonotypes and omits some of them. The sample includes 20,000 to 25,000 clones, 75% to 90% seen only once; the top ten take under 9%. The germline V gene has CDR1 LGHNA and CDR2 YSLEER. The CDR3 is 15 amino acids. Unmatched junction bases numbered 3, after V lost 0 bases and J lost 6 bases. The record originates from a study of T cell changes during pregnancy in multiple sclerosis. The V call is TRBV4-3, the J call TRBJ1-4; 8 positions match TRBD1. The TCR sequence derives from a female donor with multiple sclerosis, enrolled in a pregnancy study. The input for sequencing was CD8+ T cells from peripheral blood mononuclear cells, taken in the first trimester of pregnancy. The CDR3 region is CASSQDEDRDEKLFF. The CDR3 DNA reads TGCGCCAGCAGCCAAGATGAGGACAGGGATGAAAAACTGTTTTTT.